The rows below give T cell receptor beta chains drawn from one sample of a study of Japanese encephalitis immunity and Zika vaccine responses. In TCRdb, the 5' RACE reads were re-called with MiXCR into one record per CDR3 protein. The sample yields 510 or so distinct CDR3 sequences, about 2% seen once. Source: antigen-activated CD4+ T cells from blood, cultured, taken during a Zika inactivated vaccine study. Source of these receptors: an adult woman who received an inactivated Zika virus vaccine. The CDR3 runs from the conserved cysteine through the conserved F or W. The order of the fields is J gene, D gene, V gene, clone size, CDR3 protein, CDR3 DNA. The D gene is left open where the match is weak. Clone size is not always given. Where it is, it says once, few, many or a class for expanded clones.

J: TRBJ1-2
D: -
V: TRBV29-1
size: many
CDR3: CSVESPGGGDGYTF
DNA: TGCAGCGTTGAAAGCCCTGGGGGAGGGGACGGCTACACCTTC

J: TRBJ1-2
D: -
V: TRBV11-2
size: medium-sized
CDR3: CASSWTSYGYTF
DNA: TGTGCCAGCAGCTGGACATCCTATGGCTACACCTTC

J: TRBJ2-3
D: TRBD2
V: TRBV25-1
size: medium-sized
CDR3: CASARTSGSTDTQYF
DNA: TGTGCCAGCGCAAGGACTAGCGGGAGCACAGATACGCAGTATTTT

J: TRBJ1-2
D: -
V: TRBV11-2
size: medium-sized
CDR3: CASSLDVQVIGYTF
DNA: TGTGCCAGCAGCTTAGACGTACAGGTTATCGGCTACACCTTC

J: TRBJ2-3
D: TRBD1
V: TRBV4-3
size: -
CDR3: CASSQEGDRGSQQYF
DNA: TGCGCCAGCAGCCAAGAGGGCGACAGGGGTAGCCAGCAGTATTTT

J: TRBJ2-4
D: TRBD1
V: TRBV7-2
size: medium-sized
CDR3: CASSFRDSRIQYF
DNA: TGTGCCAGCAGCTTTCGGGACAGCCGCATTCAGTACTTC

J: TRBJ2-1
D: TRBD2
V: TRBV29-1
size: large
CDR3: CSGTSGGIEQFF
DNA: TGCAGCGGTACTAGCGGGGGGATTGAGCAGTTCTTC

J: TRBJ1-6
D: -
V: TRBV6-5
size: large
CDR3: CASSYSTTASSYNSPLHF
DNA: TGTGCCAGCAGTTACTCGACAACGGCTAGCTCCTATAATTCACCCCTCCACTTT

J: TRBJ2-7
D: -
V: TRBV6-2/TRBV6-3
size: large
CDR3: CASSYSRAGVSYEQYF
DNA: TGTGCCAGCAGTTACTCGAGGGCAGGGGTGAGCTACGAGCAGTACTTC

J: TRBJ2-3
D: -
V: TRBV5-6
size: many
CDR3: CASSLGQSTDTQYF
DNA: TGTGCCAGCAGCTTGGGACAGAGCACAGATACGCAGTATTTT

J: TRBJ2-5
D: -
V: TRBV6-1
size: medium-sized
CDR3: CASEWGTYKETQYF
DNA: TGTGCCAGCGAGTGGGGGACATACAAAGAGACCCAGTACTTC

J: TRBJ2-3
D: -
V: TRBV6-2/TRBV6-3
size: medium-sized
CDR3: CASRNLGRAETDTQYF
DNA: TGTGCCAGCAGAAACTTGGGACGCGCGGAGACAGATACGCAGTATTTT

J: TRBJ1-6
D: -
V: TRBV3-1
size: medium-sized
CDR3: CASSRTDNSPLHF
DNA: TGTGCCAGCAGCCGGACAGATAATTCACCCCTCCACTTT

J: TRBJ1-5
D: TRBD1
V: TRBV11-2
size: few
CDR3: CASSLSTGDQCQHF
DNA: TGTGCCAGCAGCTTAAGTACAGGGGACCAGTGCCAGCATTTT

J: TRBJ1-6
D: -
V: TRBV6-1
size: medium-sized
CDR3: CASGQIRNSPLHF
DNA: TGTGCCAGCGGACAAATTAGAAATTCACCCCTCCACTTT

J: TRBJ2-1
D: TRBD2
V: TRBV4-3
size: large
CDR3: CASSQEGGGQFF
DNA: TGCGCCAGCAGCCAAGAAGGCGGGGGGCAGTTCTTC

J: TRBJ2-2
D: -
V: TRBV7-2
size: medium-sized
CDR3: CASSLSVTGELFF
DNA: TGTGCCAGCAGCTTATCAGTCACCGGGGAGCTGTTTTTT